This record concerns one T cell receptor beta chain sequence. Its cognate antigen has yet to be identified. Within one base of it there is no much larger clone, and no base qualities were kept. The immunoSEQ Assay, a bias-controlled multiplex PCR, was used to amplify TCRbeta CDR3 regions from genomic DNA. The original pipeline was this. The number of nucleated cells in each sample was estimated by amplification of reference gene primers within the assay. Sequence reads were collapsed and filtered to measure the absolute abundance of every unique TCRbeta CDR3 rearrangement. For each sample, productive Simpson clonality was calculated as the square root of Simpson's diversity index across productive rearrangements. TCRdb re-hosts the immuneACCESS table, in-frame sequences only. Its copies lack some clones; in the studies checked, an unresolved V gene accounts for under half of them, and the cause for the rest is not known. That table gives V, J and clone size, and the DNA gave D and trimming. The table for this sample lists 150,000 to 200,000 clones; about 77% of them were counted only once. The ten top clones hold approximately 15% of the sample.

The sample belongs to a study of blood T cell repertoires in COVID-19 (dated by TCRdb to 2019 to 2021). With regard to the full study: Samples covering the acute and convalescent phases of COVID-19 were provided by collaborators in the United States, Italy and Spain. The material from the prospective study consisted of cDNA or gDNA derived from T cells, B-cell-depleted T cells, or PBMCs. Subjects who had been exposed to COVID-19, were actively infected with it, or had recovered from it provided the deeply sampled blood TCRbeta repertoires that made up the dataset. A freely available public database, intended as a resource for researchers studying the immune response to SARS-CoV-2, is where the repertoires were released. The samples were drawn from two sources: the first 160 participants of the ongoing ImmuneRACE study, and fewer than 1,500 subjects contributed by 6 global collaborators. The sample metadata nearly always contained a de-identified subject ID, COVID-19 status, age in years and sex. Where available, HLA class I and class II types were taken from metadata supplied by the sample provider and were not determined by assay-based typing. General conclusions and limits of the study: How much clinical and demographic metadata was included differed by source and by participant, and the metadata was provided uncurated.

Whole blood was collected in K2EDTA tubes by collaborating institutions according to the institutions' own protocols. For TCRbeta analysis, collaborators shipped samples as frozen whole blood, isolated PBMCs, or DNA extracted from either of those sample types. The CDR3 runs 16 residues from the cysteine to the phenylalanine. The only DNA kept is the CDR3, 48 bases in frame from the first base. CDR1 and CDR2, per the germline V gene (reference sequence), are LGHDT and YNNKEL. Clipping removes 4 bases from V and 5 bases from J, with 8 as the unmatched junction base count. This sequence was found in an elderly woman with acute or convalescent COVID-19. Input material: peripheral blood. This receptor chain uses TRBV3-1 (or the pseudogene TRBV3-2) and TRBJ2-7, with 13 middle bases fitting TRBD2. The CDR3 here reads CASSPWTSGGRDEQYF. The DNA sequence reads TGTGCCAGCAGCCCCTGGACTAGCGGGGGTCGAGACGAGCAGTACTTC.